This T cell receptor beta chain was recorded in a study of cytomegalovirus exposure and HLA in healthy donors. The CDR3 has 14 residues. Germline CDR1 is ENHRY and CDR2 is SYGVKD. V was clipped by 6 bases and J by 4 bases, with 13 bases between them. Study results and caveats: Because they were indistinguishable, some V segments, including TRBV6-2 and TRBV6-3, were excluded. Looking again later, the authors saw that most CMV-associated TCR beta chains seemed HLA-restricted.

The PCR contained 60 Vbeta and 13 Jbeta primers. Authors' analysis steps: A follow-up analysis tallied some 80 million unique TCR beta chains, some 9.9 million shared. The protocol was immunoSEQ multiplex PCR, while the TCRdb copy is restricted to in-frame clones and leaves out a portion. The DNA gave D and trimming, while V, J and clone size come from that table. This sample has more than 120,000 clones, with approximately 80% found just once. To note about this clone: The antigen is unknown.

The chain recombines TRBV10-3 with TRBJ1-5; the D is unclear. The receptor's source is a male donor in good health and CMV-seronegative. Sequencing input: PBMCs. CDR3 nucleotides: TGTGCCATCAGCCGCGGAGTGGGTAATCAGCCCCAGCATTTT. Residues: CAISRGVGNQPQHF.